These T cell receptor beta chains were read from a single sample in a study of T cell responses to AZD1222 COVID-19 vaccine. Using immunoSEQ multiplex PCR, the repertoire was profiled, and TCRdb retains in-frame clones only, with some absent. The sample includes some 140,000 clones, 92% seen only once; the top ten take about 3%. Here the sequenced sample was peripheral blood, taken on day 0 of AZD1222 vaccination. The source is an adult in good health. Both conserved end residues are part of each CDR3. The D gene is left open where the match is weak. For some rows the clone size is stated as once, few or many, or as a class when expanded; others skip it.

j_gene: TRBJ1-2
abundance: .
v_gene: TRBV6-5
d_gene: .
CDR3nt: TGTGCCAGCAGTTACCGGGGGCGTGATGGCTACACCTTC
CDR3aa: CASSYRGRDGYTF

j_gene: TRBJ1-2
abundance: .
v_gene: TRBV25-1
d_gene: .
CDR3nt: TGTGCCAGCAGTTACAGGGTTGGTTCCTCCAACTATGGCTACACCTTC
CDR3aa: CASSYRVGSSNYGYTF

j_gene: TRBJ2-7
abundance: .
v_gene: TRBV5-1
d_gene: TRBD1
CDR3nt: TGCGCCAGCAGTCTGACGGGACAGAGCTACGAGCAGTACTTC
CDR3aa: CASSLTGQSYEQYF

j_gene: TRBJ1-4
abundance: .
v_gene: TRBV5-1
d_gene: .
CDR3nt: TGCGCCAGCAGCTTGGGAGCGGACTTTTCCTTAACTAATGAAAAACTGTTTTTT
CDR3aa: CASSLGADFSLTNEKLFF

j_gene: TRBJ1-4
abundance: once
v_gene: TRBV29-1
d_gene: TRBD1
CDR3nt: TGCAGCGTTACCACAGGGGAGGTGAATGAAAAACTGTTTTTT
CDR3aa: CSVTTGEVNEKLFF

j_gene: TRBJ2-7
abundance: .
v_gene: TRBV5-1
d_gene: TRBD1
CDR3nt: TGCGCCAGCAGCCCGGGACAGGCCAAGTACGAGCAGTACTTC
CDR3aa: CASSPGQAKYEQYF

j_gene: TRBJ2-7
abundance: .
v_gene: TRBV27
d_gene: TRBD1
CDR3nt: TGTGCCAGCAGTTTAATTCGGGACAGAACCTACGAGCAGTACTTC
CDR3aa: CASSLIRDRTYEQYF

j_gene: TRBJ2-7
abundance: .
v_gene: TRBV3-1/TRBV3-2
d_gene: .
CDR3nt: TGTGCCAGCAGCCAAGGCGGCTTTGGCGAGCAGTACTTC
CDR3aa: CASSQGGFGEQYF

j_gene: TRBJ2-1
abundance: once
v_gene: TRBV19
d_gene: TRBD1
CDR3nt: TGTGCCAGTAGTATGGACTTCCGGGACAGGGGGTCTGATGAGCAGTTCTTC
CDR3aa: CASSMDFRDRGSDEQFF

j_gene: TRBJ1-5
abundance: .
v_gene: TRBV7-9
d_gene: .
CDR3nt: TGTGCCAGCAGCTTAGGGACAGTGAATCAGCCCCAGCATTTT
CDR3aa: CASSLGTVNQPQHF

j_gene: TRBJ1-1
abundance: .
v_gene: TRBV10-3
d_gene: .
CDR3nt: TGTGCCATCGGAACGGCGATCTCAAACACTGAAGCTTTCTTT
CDR3aa: CAIGTAISNTEAFF

j_gene: TRBJ2-5
abundance: .
v_gene: TRBV3-1/TRBV3-2
d_gene: .
CDR3nt: TGTGCCAGCAGCCAAGGGGCTGCTACAGAGACCCAGTACTTC
CDR3aa: CASSQGAATETQYF

j_gene: TRBJ1-3
abundance: .
v_gene: TRBV30
d_gene: .
CDR3nt: TGTGCCTGGAGGGGACTCGGAAACACCATATATTTT
CDR3aa: CAWRGLGNTIYF

j_gene: TRBJ2-7
abundance: .
v_gene: TRBV2
d_gene: .
CDR3nt: TGTGCCAGCAGTGCTTCTTTCCTACGCAATAACGAGCAGTACTTC
CDR3aa: CASSASFLRNNEQYF

j_gene: TRBJ1-2
abundance: .
v_gene: TRBV7-3
d_gene: .
CDR3nt: TGTGCCAGCAGCACGGACGGAGCTAACTATGGCTACACCTTC
CDR3aa: CASSTDGANYGYTF

j_gene: TRBJ1-5
abundance: .
v_gene: TRBV28
d_gene: .
CDR3nt: TGTGCCAGCAGTTTGGGGGGAAGCAATCAGCCCCAGCATTTT
CDR3aa: CASSLGGSNQPQHF

j_gene: TRBJ1-1
abundance: .
v_gene: TRBV6-5
d_gene: .
CDR3nt: TGTGCCAGCAGTTACGTGGACGGGGCTGAAGCTTTCTTT
CDR3aa: CASSYVDGAEAFF

j_gene: TRBJ2-5
abundance: .
v_gene: TRBV2
d_gene: TRBD1
CDR3nt: TGTGCCAGCACCGGACAGGGGCAGCGGGAGACCCAGTACTTC
CDR3aa: CASTGQGQRETQYF

j_gene: TRBJ1-3
abundance: once
v_gene: TRBV5-4
d_gene: TRBD1
CDR3nt: TGTGCCAGCAGCCTGACAGGGGACACCATATATTTT
CDR3aa: CASSLTGDTIYF

j_gene: TRBJ1-5
abundance: .
v_gene: TRBV2
d_gene: TRBD1
CDR3nt: TGTGCCAGCAGGGGACAGGGCGGCCAGCCCCAGCATTTT
CDR3aa: CASRGQGGQPQHF

j_gene: TRBJ2-3
abundance: .
v_gene: TRBV3-1/TRBV3-2
d_gene: TRBD2
CDR3nt: TGTGCCAGCAGCCAAGGGGTAGCGGGAGGCACAGATACGCAGTATTTT
CDR3aa: CASSQGVAGGTDTQYF

j_gene: TRBJ2-1
abundance: .
v_gene: TRBV7-9
d_gene: TRBD2
CDR3nt: TGTGCCAGCAACTCCGGGAGGGACAATGAGCAGTTCTTC
CDR3aa: CASNSGRDNEQFF

j_gene: TRBJ2-7
abundance: .
v_gene: TRBV3-1/TRBV3-2
d_gene: TRBD2
CDR3nt: TGTGCCAGCAGCCCCAGTGGGCGGACTAGCGGGAGACGGAACGAGCAGTACTTC
CDR3aa: CASSPSGRTSGRRNEQYF

j_gene: TRBJ1-2
abundance: .
v_gene: TRBV5-6
d_gene: .
CDR3nt: TGTGCCAGCAGCTTGGGCACGTATGGCTACACCTTC
CDR3aa: CASSLGTYGYTF

j_gene: TRBJ1-2
abundance: .
v_gene: TRBV12-3/TRBV12-4
d_gene: TRBD1
CDR3nt: TGTGCCAGCAGTTTGGGACAGGGGGGAGGCTACACCTTC
CDR3aa: CASSLGQGGGYTF

j_gene: TRBJ2-3
abundance: .
v_gene: TRBV5-1
d_gene: TRBD1
CDR3nt: TGCGCCAGCAGCCCCCTGTGGCAGGGGGCGCGAGATACGCAGTATTTT
CDR3aa: CASSPLWQGARDTQYF

j_gene: TRBJ2-7
abundance: few
v_gene: TRBV2
d_gene: TRBD1
CDR3nt: TGTGCCAGCAGGAGGGGACAGGGACTCGAGCAGTACTTC
CDR3aa: CASRRGQGLEQYF

j_gene: TRBJ1-5
abundance: .
v_gene: TRBV30
d_gene: .
CDR3nt: TGTGCCTGGAGTGTAAAGGGACGCTTTAGCAATCAGCCCCAGCATTTT
CDR3aa: CAWSVKGRFSNQPQHF

j_gene: TRBJ2-7
abundance: .
v_gene: TRBV25-1
d_gene: .
CDR3nt: TGTGCCAGCAGTGAATATAGATCTGAGCAGTACTTC
CDR3aa: CASSEYRSEQYF

j_gene: TRBJ2-1
abundance: .
v_gene: TRBV19
d_gene: .
CDR3nt: TGTGCCAGTAGTATAACCGGGGGCGGGTTGAATGAGCAGTTCTTC
CDR3aa: CASSITGGGLNEQFF

j_gene: TRBJ2-5
abundance: .
v_gene: TRBV5-1
d_gene: TRBD2
CDR3nt: TGCGCCAGCAGTACGAGCGGGAGGTACCAAGAGACCCAGTACTTC
CDR3aa: CASSTSGRYQETQYF